This section outlines one T cell receptor beta chain sequence together with its context. Its antigen is unknown. One entry per CDR3 protein, called by TCRdb with MiXCR from the 5' RACE reads. The table shows more than 1.5 million distinct CDR3 sequences, with 25% to 35% occurring only once. This sample was included in a study of identical twins. The CDR3 runs to 14 residues. CDR1 and CDR2 (germline): KGHDR, SFDVKD. Trimming cost V 3 bases and J 8 bases, with 16 bases left between them. General study findings and limits: Cord blood beta clonotypes that were abundant carried fewer insertions, and memory repertoires showed no such trend. There is a chance that invariant MAIT and iNKT cells partially muddied zero-insertion analyses.

Material: cord blood. J is TRBJ2-7 and V is TRBV24-1; maybe TRBD1 (6 bases). This TCR derives from a newborn girl in good health. CDR3 residues: CATSDHTGKRKQYF. The CDR3 nucleotides read TGTGCCACCAGTGATCACACAGGGAAAAGGAAGCAGTACTTC.